This T cell receptor (beta chain) was sequenced during a study of T cell repertoires in cytomegalovirus infection. Study details: Indications came from public TCR beta signatures; they pointed to CMV infection and to a matching HLA type.

This clonotype was counted only a few times. Its antigen is undetermined. General study points: Across the ex vivo response, the dominant clonotypes were HLA-C-restricted CMV-specific TCR beta clonotypes. Identification of carriers of CMV plus the relevant HLA was performed using cumulative public TCR beta family frequency.

The CDR3 is made up of 17 amino acids. Germline loops: CDR1 SGHDT, CDR2 YYEEEE. Trimming removed 5 bases at V and 3 bases at J, with 22 bases between. TCRdb passed the reads through MiXCR, listing each CDR3 protein once. In the table there are around 450,000 distinct CDR3 sequences, under 40% of which are singletons. The V and J genes are TRBV5-6 and TRBJ2-3, with D perhaps TRBD1 or TRBD2 (5 bases each). This sequence originates from a human donor in good health (CMV status not recorded). Some clones in this sample may be carry-over from other donors' samples. Material for sequencing was PBMCs. DNA of the CDR3: TGTGCCAGCAGTGTCGACGGTTCCGCTTGGGGGACAGATACGCAGTATTTT. Translated, it gives CASSVDGSAWGTDTQYF.